The 27 T cell receptor beta chains presented below share a single source sample, sequenced in a study of blood T cell repertoires in COVID-19. Produced via immunoSEQ multiplex PCR; TCRdb's table is partial and in-frame only. The sample records approximately 110,000 clones, less than 85% being singletons. The specimen was peripheral blood. All receptors derive from a human donor with acute or convalescent COVID-19. The donor label of this sample is uncertain.

The chain links TRBV12-3 or TRBV12-4 to TRBJ1-5; 8 bases agree with TRBD1. This CDR3 spans 13 amino acids. With V trimmed by 10 bases and J by 6 bases, 8 bases remained unmatched. The CDR3 nucleotides read TGTGCCACCACAGGGGGGCGAGGTCAGCCCCAGCATTTT. Translating gives CATTGGRGQPQHF.

The chain couples TRBV12-3 or TRBV12-4 to TRBJ1-1, with 7 nucleotides matching TRBD1. V lost 5 bases, J lost 4 bases, and 1 base stayed unmatched. The CDR3 has 12 residues. The CDR3 loop reads CASSDRATEAFF. The CDR3 DNA is TGTGCCAGCAGTGACAGGGCCACTGAAGCTTTCTTT.

This clone has more than one count but fewer than ten. V gene TRBV5-4 combines with J gene TRBJ2-3; D not resolved. Deletions cut 0 bases from V and 4 bases from J, with 9 bases between. The CDR3 extends over 14 amino acids. The germline V gene has CDR1 SGHNT and CDR2 YYREEE (reference sequence). The CDR3 sequence is CASSLALAADTQYF. The CDR3 DNA reads TGTGCCAGCAGCTTGGCCTTGGCAGCAGATACGCAGTATTTT.

This chain connects TRBV19 to TRBJ2-2, with unresolved D. V lost 3 bases, J lost 6 bases, and 11 bases lay in between. This CDR3 spans 14 amino acids. Per the germline V gene, CDR1 is LNHDA and CDR2 is SQIVND (reference sequence). CDR3: CASSMSGLAGELFF. In nucleotides, the CDR3 is TGTGCCAGTAGTATGTCAGGCCTCGCCGGGGAGCTGTTTTTT.

The chain employs TRBV7-9 and TRBJ1-1; D is uncertain. Germline V gives CDR1 SEHNR, CDR2 FQNEAQ (reference sequence). This CDR3 spans 15 amino acids. With 2 bases removed from V and 1 base from J, the gap between germline ends came to 11 bases. The CDR3 bases are TGTGCCAGCAGCTTATTGGGTCGGGAGAACACTGAAGCTTTCTTT. It is translated as CASSLLGRENTEAFF.

This clone was recorded once. The rearrangement uses TRBV30 and TRBJ1-6, with 8 bases identical to TRBD1. The CDR3 is made up of 15 amino acids. V shed 3 bases and J 7 bases; nucleotides not matched to a gene: 8. CDR1 GTSNPN and CDR2 SVGIG come from the germline V gene (reference sequence). The CDR3 DNA sequence: TGTGCCTGGAGGGGACGACAGGGGCCAAATTCACCCCTCCACTTT. Translating it yields CAWRGRQGPNSPLHF.

The chain links TRBV7-3 to TRBJ2-7; 10 bases align to TRBD2. There are 15 residues in the CDR3. Germline V gene lookup returns CDR1 SGHTA and CDR2 FQGTGA. V lost 5 bases, J lost 0 bases, and 4 bases stayed unmatched. CDR3: CASSPSGGASYEQYF. The CDR3 coding sequence is TGTGCCAGCAGCCCGAGCGGGGGGGCCTCCTACGAGCAGTACTTC.

In its sample, this clone was seen once. The chain is built from TRBV4-2 and TRBJ2-5, with unresolved D. Germline CDR1 reads LGHNA; CDR2 reads YNFKEQ. The CDR3 runs to 16 residues. Trimming shortened V by 1 base and J by 0 bases, and 12 bases separated the two germline ends. The CDR3 spells CASSQAQRSNQETQYF. CDR3 DNA sequence: TGTGCCAGCAGCCAAGCACAAAGGAGCAACCAAGAGACCCAGTACTTC.

There are a few counts of this clone. CDR3 sequence reads: CASSLEQGHRPQHF. Here the CDR3 DNA reads TGTGCCAGCAGTTTAGAGCAGGGGCATAGGCCCCAGCATTTT. The chain carries TRBV28 and TRBJ1-5, with D perhaps matching TRBD1 (6 bases). CDR1 is MDHEN, CDR2 SYDVKM, per germline. Trimming removed 2 bases from V and 9 bases from J, with 14 bases in between. This CDR3 region has 14 residues.

This clone was counted between two and nine times. The chain couples TRBV24-1 to TRBJ2-1; 8 bases are shared with TRBD1. This CDR3 region has 15 residues. The V and J ends lost 4 bases and 5 bases, in that order; junction bases with no gene match: 6. Germline V CDR1 and CDR2: KGHDR, SFDVKD. The CDR3 loop is CATSEAGTGHNEQFF. The CDR3, as DNA: TGTGCCACCAGTGAGGCCGGGACAGGACACAATGAGCAGTTCTTC.

This clone occurred once. V usage is TRBV6-5 and J usage is TRBJ1-1, with D maybe TRBD1 (5 bases). Germline CDR1 MNHEY, CDR2 SVGAGI. The length of the CDR3 is 15 residues. V lost 7 bases and J 4 bases, leaving 19 bases between the germline ends. CDR3 in DNA: TGTGCCAGCACCTACGCAGGGTTGGGTGGCACTGAAGCTTTCTTT. It yields the protein CASTYAGLGGTEAFF.

The sample holds one count of this clone. The chain uses TRBV7-9 and TRBJ1-2; tentative D call: TRBD1 (6 bases). The CDR3 extends over 14 amino acids. V shed 5 bases and J shed 5 bases, with 15 bases lying between them. CDR1 is SEHNR and CDR2 is FQNEAQ in the germline V gene (reference sequence). The CDR3 DNA is TGTGCCAGCAGCCGAGGGGCAGGGGATTATGGCTACACCTTC. Translation: CASSRGAGDYGYTF.

The J gene is TRBJ1-2, the V gene TRBV5-4; the match to TRBD1 covers 9 bases. CDR3 size: 14 residues. The J segment lost 4 bases and the V segment lost 4 bases, leaving 5 bases of the junction unmatched. In germline, CDR1 is SGHNT, CDR2 YYREEE (reference sequence). The chain's CDR3 is CASSHTGGGYGYTF. CDR3 nucleotide sequence: TGTGCCAGCAGCCACACAGGGGGCGGCTATGGCTACACCTTC.

The rearrangement links TRBV24-1 to TRBJ2-5; 9 bases match TRBD1. The J segment lost 3 bases and the V segment lost 7 bases, leaving 8 bases of the junction unmatched. Germline assignment: CDR1 KGHDR and CDR2 SFDVKD. The CDR3 runs to 15 residues. In nucleotides, the CDR3 is TGTGCCACCAGCGCCCGAGGGACAGGGAAAGAGACCCAGTACTTC. Protein sequence: CATSARGTGKETQYF.

The rearrangement uses TRBV9 and TRBJ2-7, with D unresolved. Per germline, CDR1 SGDLS and CDR2 YYNGEE. CDR3 size: 13 residues. Trimming pared 5 bases from V and 0 bases from J, leaving 9 bases between. CDR3 sequence (DNA): TGTGCCAGCAGTCCAGATAACTCCTACGAGCAGTACTTC. Its translation is CASSPDNSYEQYF.

This clone was recorded a few times. The chain carries TRBV24-1 and TRBJ1-2; TRBD1 matches at 7 bases. This CDR3 contains 16 residues. Germline V lookup: CDR1 KGHDR, CDR2 SFDVKD. The V gene end was trimmed by 5 bases and the J gene end by 1 base; junction bases not matched to a gene: 9. The CDR3 loop reads CATSGPTGRGNYGYTF. As DNA, the CDR3 is TGTGCCACCAGTGGTCCGACAGGGCGGGGTAACTATGGCTACACCTTC.

The V and J genes are TRBV7-9 and TRBJ1-6; no reliable D call. Per germline, CDR1 SEHNR and CDR2 FQNEAQ (reference sequence). The CDR3 is 15 residues long. Trimming pared 5 bases from V and 6 bases from J, leaving 14 bases between. CDR3: CASSPGLNPNSPLHF. The CDR3 DNA is TGTGCCAGCAGCCCCGGGTTGAACCCTAATTCACCCCTCCACTTT.

This clone has just a few counts. The rearrangement joins TRBV4-1 to TRBJ2-7, with D perhaps TRBD2 (5 bases). Germline CDR1 reads MGHRA; CDR2 reads YSYEKL. V lost 0 bases, J lost 7 bases, and 13 bases lay in between. This CDR3 has 14 residues. CDR3 loop: CASSQDSYRGEQYF. The CDR3 coding sequence is TGCGCCAGCAGCCAAGATTCCTATCGGGGAGAGCAGTACTTC.

V gene TRBV7-6 combines with J gene TRBJ1-4; D unresolved. V lost 0 bases to trimming and J lost 8 bases, with 13 bases between them. The CDR3 has 15 residues. Looked up from germline, CDR1 is SGHVS and CDR2 is FNYEAQ. The CDR3 bases are TGTGCCAGCAGCTTAGCCGGTGGAAGAGGGGAAAAACTGTTTTTT. Protein sequence: CASSLAGGRGEKLFF.

This clone was seen more than once but under ten times. This chain links TRBV2 with TRBJ1-3; TRBD1 agrees at 7 bases. With V trimmed by 7 bases and J by 4 bases, 7 bases remained unmatched. Germline-derived CDR1 and CDR2 are SNHLY and FYNNEI. This CDR3 spans 14 amino acids. CDR3 loop: CASMPDRAGNTIYF. The CDR3 coding sequence is TGTGCCAGCATGCCCGACAGGGCGGGAAACACCATATATTTT.

The DNA of the CDR3 is TGTGCCAGCAGTTTTAGGGGGCCAGGGGATGGCTACACCTTC. Protein sequence: CASSFRGPGDGYTF. The chain couples TRBV28 to TRBJ1-2, with TRBD1 identical over 7 bases. The length of the CDR3 is 14 residues. V was clipped by 3 bases and J by 6 bases; unmatched bases: 7. CDR1 and CDR2 from the germline V gene are MDHEN and SYDVKM.

With regard to this clone: This CDR3 is also generated by other DNA sequences in the sample. The chain has TRBV11-2 and TRBJ2-3; 7 bases line up with TRBD1. Germline V CDR1 and CDR2: SGHAT, FQNNGV. The CDR3 sequence is 15 residues long. With 1 base clipped from V and 3 bases from J, the junction kept 4 bases outside the gene matches. CDR3 bases: TGTGCCAGCAGCTTAGGTAACAGGGGTACAGATACGCAGTATTTT. Encoded protein: CASSLGNRGTDTQYF.

J is TRBJ2-1 and V is TRBV7-3, with a possible D match to TRBD1 (5 bases). V shed 5 bases and J shed 6 bases, with 23 bases lying between them. This CDR3 region has 17 residues. Germline V gene data show CDR1 as SGHTA and CDR2 as FQGTGA. The CDR3, as DNA: TGTGCCAGCAGCCACGGACAAGGGGATCCTCTGGCCAATGAGCAGTTCTTC. Translating gives CASSHGQGDPLANEQFF.

The chain uses TRBV24-1 and TRBJ1-1; D is perhaps TRBD1 (5 bases). From germline, CDR1 is KGHDR and CDR2 SFDVKD. This CDR3 is built from 16 residues. The V gene lost 5 bases and the J gene lost 4 bases, with 19 bases spanning the gap. This chain's CDR3 is CATSARAYFSRTEAFF. CDR3 bases: TGTGCCACCAGTGCCAGGGCTTATTTCTCCCGCACTGAAGCTTTCTTT.

On this clone itself: Within the sample, other DNA sequences also encode this same CDR3. The V and J genes are TRBV19 and TRBJ1-5; D call uncertain. Germline V CDR1 and CDR2: LNHDA, SQIVND (reference sequence). The ends were cut back, 7 bases at V and 2 bases at J, with 9 bases in the middle. The length of the CDR3 is 13 residues. CDR3: CASTGQGNQPQHF. DNA of the CDR3: TGTGCCAGTACCGGTCAGGGCAATCAGCCCCAGCATTTT.

This clone was picked up a small number of times. The chain couples TRBV18 to TRBJ1-3; D remains unclear. The CDR3 length is 14 residues. Between the trimmed V and J ends, which lost 3 bases and 14 bases, there was a span of 20 bases. Germline CDR1 KGHSH, CDR2 LQKENI. The CDR3 protein is CASSPRVEVDSLYF. DNA of the CDR3: TGTGCCAGCTCACCGCGGGTGGAGGTGGACTCGCTATATTTT.

The chain uses TRBV29-1 and TRBJ1-1, with 7 bases matching TRBD1. Germline-derived CDR1 and CDR2 are SQVTM and ANQGSEA. CDR3 length: 12 amino acids. V trimming: 6 bases; J trimming: 4 bases; junction bases outside the gene matches: 5. The CDR3 nucleotides read TGCAGCGTGGCGACAGGGTTCACTGAAGCTTTCTTT. Translation: CSVATGFTEAFF.